This passage covers 14 T cell receptor beta chains from one sample sequenced in a study of glioma-infiltrating T cells after dendritic cell vaccination. The repertoire was sequenced with immunoSEQ multiplex PCR; TCRdb's copy has only in-frame clones and lacks some. The repertoire has about 73,000 clones, approximately 80% of them found once; the top ten carry 2.1%. This sample comprised blood, obtained before dendritic cell vaccination. These receptors all come from a human donor with glioblastoma.

The gene calls are TRBV5-4 and TRBJ2-5; D is perhaps TRBD2 (6 bases). The CDR3 is 16 amino acids. CDR1 is SGHNT and CDR2 is YYREEE in the germline V gene (reference sequence). The V end lost 0 bases, the J end lost 0 bases, and 12 bases lay between the germline ends. This CDR3 is CASSLDIQRDQETQYF. In DNA form, the CDR3 reads TGTGCCAGCAGCTTGGATATCCAGCGGGACCAAGAGACCCAGTACTTC.

The chain couples TRBV19 to TRBJ2-1; 7 nucleotides line up with TRBD2. Germline V lookup: CDR1 LNHDA, CDR2 SQIVND (reference sequence). J gave up 9 bases and V 3 bases, and 14 bases lay outside the gene matches. The CDR3 extends over 16 amino acids. In nucleotides, the CDR3 is TGTGCCAGTAGTATTAGAGCTCTAGCCCCGGGGGGTGAGCAGTTCTTC. Encoded protein: CASSIRALAPGGEQFF.

V gene TRBV18 combines with J gene TRBJ2-7, with D uncertain. Trimming removed 6 bases at V and 3 bases at J, with 12 bases between. The CDR3 has 13 amino acids. The germline CDR1 and CDR2 sequences are KGHSH and LQKENI. The DNA of the CDR3 is TGTGCCAGCTCTCACTCACAGAACTACGAGCAGTACTTC. Its protein is CASSHSQNYEQYF.

The chain is built from TRBV25-1 and TRBJ2-7; a weak D match, TRBD1 (5 bases). This CDR3 region has 13 residues. The germline V gene encodes CDR1 MGHDK and CDR2 SYGVNS. The V and J ends lost 4 bases and 7 bases respectively, with 14 bases between them. The CDR3 region has the DNA TGTGCCAGCAGTGCAGGGTTTCTTTGGGAGCAGTACTTC. Its protein product is CASSAGFLWEQYF.

The chain uses TRBV5-8 and TRBJ2-4, with 9 bases identical to TRBD1. V gave up 6 bases and J gave up 7 bases; unmatched junction bases: 11. The CDR3 extends over 15 amino acids. The V gene's germline CDR1 is SGHTS and CDR2 YDEGEE. The CDR3 DNA reads as TGTGCCAGCAACTCACGGGACAGGGCAAAGAACATTCAGTACTTC. It yields the protein CASNSRDRAKNIQYF.

The J gene is TRBJ2-2, the V gene TRBV5-6; 8 bases map to TRBD2. Germline V gives CDR1 SGHDT, CDR2 YYEEEE. The CDR3 is 18 residues long. The junction had 13 bases not matched to a gene; V was cut back by 1 base and J by 5 bases. The CDR3 bases are TGTGCCAGCAGCTTGAGGCGGGGGGCCTGGACGCCTACCGGGGAGCTGTTTTTT. As protein: CASSLRRGAWTPTGELFF.

This chain joins TRBV6-5 and TRBJ1-2; TRBD1 matches at 7 bases. Germline CDR1 MNHEY, CDR2 SVGAGI. Trimming cost V 4 bases and J 4 bases; bases outside gene matches: 3. The CDR3 is 13 amino acids. CDR3 nucleotide sequence: TGTGCCAGCAGTTGGGGACAGACCTATGGCTACACCTTC. Encoded protein: CASSWGQTYGYTF.

This sequence joins TRBV27 and TRBJ2-7; the match to TRBD1 covers 7 bases. The length of the CDR3 is 15 residues. CDR1 and CDR2 (germline): MNHEY, SMNVEV (reference sequence). The junction had 12 bases not matched to a gene; V was cut back by 8 bases and J by 2 bases. This CDR3 is CASQKDRASPYEQYF. The CDR3 nucleotides are TGTGCCAGCCAAAAAGACAGGGCCTCCCCCTACGAGCAGTACTTC.

As regards this clone: The sample contains more than one DNA sequence encoding this CDR3. The rearrangement links TRBV18 to TRBJ1-4; D might be TRBD1 (6 bases). Germline V gene data show CDR1 as KGHSH and CDR2 as LQKENI. V dropped 1 base and J dropped 7 bases, with 19 bases sitting between them. The CDR3 covers 17 residues. CDR3 DNA: TGTGCCAGCTCACCACTCAGCCTACAGGGAAATTCTGAAAAACTGTTTTTT. Amino acid sequence: CASSPLSLQGNSEKLFF.

The chain links TRBV9 to TRBJ2-1; TRBD2 matches 14 bases. Germline-derived CDR1 and CDR2 are SGDLS and YYNGEE. V dropped 3 bases and J dropped 9; count of bases not matched to a gene: 5. CDR3 length: 15 amino acids. The CDR3 DNA reads as TGTGCCAGCAGCGCGGGACTAGCGGGAGTTAGTGAGCAGTTCTTC. Translating gives CASSAGLAGVSEQFF.

CDR3 region: CASTLAGSSDTQYF. In nucleotides, the CDR3 is TGTGCCAGCACCCTAGCGGGAAGCTCAGATACGCAGTATTTT. The V gene is TRBV6-1, the J gene TRBJ2-3; TRBD2 agrees at 9 bases. The length of the CDR3 is 14 residues. V shed 7 bases, J shed 4 bases, and the junction held 6 bases outside the gene matches. Germline-derived CDR1 and CDR2 are MNHNS and SASEGT.

A word on this clone: Other DNA sequences within the sample encode an identical CDR3. The chain employs TRBV19 and TRBJ1-2; 9 bases align to TRBD1. J lost 0 bases, V lost 9 bases, and 8 bases had no gene match. Germline V lookup: CDR1 LNHDA, CDR2 SQIVND (reference sequence). The CDR3 sequence is 15 residues long. The CDR3 protein is CASQQRDRANYGYTF. CDR3 bases: TGTGCCAGCCAACAAAGGGACAGGGCTAACTATGGCTACACCTTC. The full variable domain, with the rest looked up from reference TRBV19 and TRBJ1-2, is DGGITQSPKYLFRKEGQNVTLSCEQNLNHDAMYWYRQDPGQGLRLIYYSQIVNDFQKGDIAEGYSVSREKKESFPLTVTSAQKNPTAFYLCASQQRDRANYGYTFGSGTRLTVV.

CDR3 in DNA: TGTGCCAGCAGCTTCGACAGGGATCAGCCCCAGCATTTT. It translates to CASSFDRDQPQHF. This chain links TRBV5-6 with TRBJ1-5, with 7 bases fitting TRBD1. In germline, CDR1 is SGHDT, CDR2 YYEEEE. V lost 2 bases and J lost 5; bases outside the gene matches: 1. The CDR3 runs 13 residues.

The gene calls are TRBV19 and TRBJ2-1, with 13 bases matching TRBD2. V shed 5 bases and J 8 bases; nucleotides not matched to a gene: 12. This CDR3 is 17 amino acids long. Germline V lookup: CDR1 LNHDA, CDR2 SQIVND (reference sequence). The CDR3 region has the DNA TGTGCCAGTAGTCTCCGGACTAGCGGGAGCGAGTCCTATGAGCAGTTCTTC. It is translated as CASSLRTSGSESYEQFF.